Sequencing of this TCR beta chain was carried out in a study of cytotoxic CD8 clonotypes in ibrutinib-treated CLL. Background on the study: The subjects consisted of roughly twelve relapsed/refractory and around 15 treatment-naive individuals, with 17 to 18 IGHV unmutated.

The data were produced by immunoSEQ multiplex PCR, yet TCRdb's version contains in-frame clones alone and is incomplete. The table lists about 29,000 clones, about 76% of them singletons, with 40% to 60% in the top ten. From germline, CDR1 is SGHNT and CDR2 YYREEE (reference sequence). V lost 0 bases and J lost 4, with 7 bases in between. The CDR3 has 14 residues. In its sample, this clone is medium-sized. Its matching antigen is unknown. Whole-study findings and limits: Measured clonality at baseline was greater than in age-matched healthy donors and tracked with circulating CD8+ T-cell counts.

Roughly 1.8 micrograms of genomic DNA (from cryopreserved PBMCs) were used for TCR beta libraries. The sequencing here drew on PBMCs, taken after 36 months of ibrutinib treatment. The genes are TRBV5-4 and TRBJ2-2, with D tentatively TRBD2 (5 bases). The receptor comes from a human donor with chronic lymphocytic leukemia. The CDR3 DNA sequence: TGTGCCAGCAGCTTGGTTGGGAGCACCGGGGAGCTGTTTTTT. Amino acid sequence: CASSLVGSTGELFF.